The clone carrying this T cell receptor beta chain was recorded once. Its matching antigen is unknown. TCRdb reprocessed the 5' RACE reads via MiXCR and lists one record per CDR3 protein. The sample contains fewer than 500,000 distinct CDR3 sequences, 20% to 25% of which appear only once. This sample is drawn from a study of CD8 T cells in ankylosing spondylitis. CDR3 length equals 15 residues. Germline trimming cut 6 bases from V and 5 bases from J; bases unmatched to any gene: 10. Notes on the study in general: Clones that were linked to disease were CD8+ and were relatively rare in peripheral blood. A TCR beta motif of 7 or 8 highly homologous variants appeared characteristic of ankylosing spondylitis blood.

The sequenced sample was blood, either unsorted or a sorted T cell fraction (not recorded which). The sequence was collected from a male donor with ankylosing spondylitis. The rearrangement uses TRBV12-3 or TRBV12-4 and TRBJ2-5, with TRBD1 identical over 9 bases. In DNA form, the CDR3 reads TGTGCCAGCAGGGCGTCGGGGACAGGGATTGAGACCCAGTACTTC. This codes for CASRASGTGIETQYF.